This T cell receptor beta chain was obtained from a study of molecular identifiers for immune sequencing clone quantification. A remark on this clonotype: Its antigen is not known.

Broader study findings: More than 99% of effector molecules, versus under 1% of naive-cell molecules, belonged to clones above 20 RNA copies.

TCRdb analysed the PCR reads with MiXCR anew, one entry per CDR3 protein. The sample shows 35,000 or so distinct CDR3 sequences, approximately 19% of them seen only once. The clonotype comes from a human donor in good health. Some libraries in this study had Jurkat cell RNA spiked in. Specimen: naive CD8+ T cells from blood, with Jurkat cell RNA spiked in. The sample's subset: FACS-sorted CD8+CD4-CCR7+CD45RA+ naive T cells.

The CDR3 sequence: CASTIDISSYNEQFF. For the CDR3, the DNA is TGTGCCAGCACCATTGACATTAGCTCCTACAATGAGCAGTTCTTC. This chain uses TRBV6-1 with TRBJ2-1; D gene ambiguous. There are 15 residues in the CDR3. V lost 7 bases to trimming and J lost 0 bases, with 13 bases between them. Germline CDR1 reads MNHNS; CDR2 reads SASEGT.